The clone carrying this TCR beta chain was recorded at least ten times. The sample belongs to a study of CD8 T cells in ankylosing spondylitis. The CDR3 sequence is 18 residues long. The V gene end was trimmed by 1 base and the J gene end by 7 bases; junction bases not matched to a gene: 14. One entry per CDR3 protein results from TCRdb running MiXCR on the 5' RACE reads. Among 180,000 or so distinct CDR3 sequences listed, roughly 10% were seen once. The source material was blood, either unsorted or a sorted T cell fraction (not recorded which). The J gene is TRBJ1-5, the V gene TRBV12-3 or TRBV12-4; 9 nucleotides match TRBD1. The clonotype originates from a male donor with ankylosing spondylitis or in good health (not recorded which). The CDR3: CASSLEAFRTGDDQPQHF. The CDR3 DNA is TGTGCCAGCAGTTTAGAGGCATTTCGGACAGGGGATGACCAGCCCCAGCATTTT.